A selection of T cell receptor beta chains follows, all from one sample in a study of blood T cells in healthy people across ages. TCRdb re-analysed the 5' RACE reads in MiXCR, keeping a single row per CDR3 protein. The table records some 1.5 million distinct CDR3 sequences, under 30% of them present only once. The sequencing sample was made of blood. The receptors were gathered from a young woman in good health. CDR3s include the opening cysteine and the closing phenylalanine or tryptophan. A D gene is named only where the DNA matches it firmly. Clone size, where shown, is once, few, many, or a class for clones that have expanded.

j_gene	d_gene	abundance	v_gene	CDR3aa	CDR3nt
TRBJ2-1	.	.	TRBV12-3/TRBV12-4	CASSSRGAGYNEQFF	TGTGCCAGCAGTTCTCGGGGGGCCGGTTACAATGAGCAGTTCTTC
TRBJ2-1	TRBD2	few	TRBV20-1	CSARDQTASGGDEQFF	TGCAGTGCTAGAGATCAAACGGCTAGCGGGGGGGATGAGCAGTTCTTC
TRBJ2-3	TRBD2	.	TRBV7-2	CASSLVGGGVITDTQYF	TGTGCCAGCAGCTTAGTCGGGGGGGGTGTAATTACAGATACGCAGTATTTT
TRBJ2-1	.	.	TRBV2	CASSGGPNSYNEQFF	TGTGCCAGCAGTGGCGGGCCAAACTCCTACAATGAGCAGTTCTTC
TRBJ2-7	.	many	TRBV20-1	CSARDPGLSSYEQYF	TGCAGTGCTAGAGATCCCGGACTTAGCTCCTACGAGCAGTACTTC
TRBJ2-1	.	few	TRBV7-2	CASSLALASTYNEQFF	TGTGCCAGCAGCTTAGCCCTAGCGTCCACCTACAATGAGCAGTTCTTC
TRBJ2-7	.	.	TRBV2	CASSERVGRAYEQYF	TGTGCCAGCAGTGAAAGGGTCGGCCGTGCCTACGAGCAGTACTTC
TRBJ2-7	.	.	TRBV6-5	CASSGQGGIREQYF	TGTGCCAGCAGTGGACAGGGAGGGATCAGGGAGCAGTACTTC
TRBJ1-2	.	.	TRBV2	CASSDQGPSGYTF	TGTGCCAGCAGTGATCAGGGTCCGAGTGGCTACACCTTC
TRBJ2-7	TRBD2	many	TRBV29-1	CSVEGREAYEQYF	TGCAGCGTTGAAGGGCGGGAGGCCTACGAGCAGTACTTC
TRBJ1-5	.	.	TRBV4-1	CASSQLPYRAVNQPQHF	TGCGCCAGCAGCCAATTACCGTACCGGGCAGTCAATCAGCCCCAGCATTTT
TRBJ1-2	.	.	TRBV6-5	CASSRVSSHGYTF	TGTGCCAGCAGCCGCGTTTCCTCCCATGGCTACACCTTC
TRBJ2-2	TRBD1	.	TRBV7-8	CASSSGNSGTGFPDTRELFF	TGTGCCAGCAGCTCTGGTAACTCCGGGACAGGGTTTCCGGACACCAGGGAGCTGTTTTTT
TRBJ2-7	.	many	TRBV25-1	CASSDIGHDYEQYF	TGTGCCAGCAGTGATATTGGACATGACTACGAGCAGTACTTC
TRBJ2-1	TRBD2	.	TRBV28	CASKSFGLAGGGGNEQFF	TGTGCCAGCAAGAGTTTTGGCCTAGCGGGAGGAGGGGGAAATGAGCAGTTCTTC
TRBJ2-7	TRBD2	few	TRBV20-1	CSAGPRLAGGFEQYF	TGCAGTGCTGGCCCGAGACTAGCGGGGGGATTTGAGCAGTACTTC
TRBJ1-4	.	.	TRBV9	CASSVASSGGEKLFF	TGTGCCAGCAGCGTAGCATCGTCTGGTGGCGAAAAACTGTTTTTT
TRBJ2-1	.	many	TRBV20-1	CSARDLGTGYYNEQFF	.
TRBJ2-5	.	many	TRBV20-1	CSARGVASETQYF	TGCAGTGCTAGAGGAGTAGCGTCGGAGACCCAGTACTTC
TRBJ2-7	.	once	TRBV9	CASSASSGTGYEQYF	TGTGCCAGCAGCGCTTCGTCGGGAACCGGCTACGAGCAGTACTTC
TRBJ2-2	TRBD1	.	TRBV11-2	CASHARTGESGELFF	TGTGCCAGCCATGCCCGAACAGGGGAGTCCGGGGAGCTGTTTTTT
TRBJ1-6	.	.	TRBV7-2	CASSPRRGPTTLHF	TGTGCCAGCAGCCCCCGCAGGGGCCCAACGACCCTCCACTTT
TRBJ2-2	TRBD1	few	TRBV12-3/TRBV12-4	CASRTGGAIGELFF	TGTGCCAGCAGAACAGGGGGCGCGATCGGGGAGCTGTTTTTT
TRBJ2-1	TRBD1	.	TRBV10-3	CAGKAGTAYGEQFF	TGTGCCGGGAAGGCCGGGACAGCTTACGGTGAGCAGTTCTTC